This T cell receptor beta chain was profiled in a study of blood T cell repertoires in COVID-19. Clones were sequenced by immunoSEQ multiplex PCR, and TCRdb holds only the in-frame ones, with some missing. The sample lists 300,000 to 500,000 clones; around 87% were seen once. The count of this clone is one. The V and J ends lost 2 bases and 5 bases respectively, with 8 bases between them. Germline CDR1 is SGHDT and CDR2 is YYEEEE. The CDR3 totals 12 residues. The TCR comes from a woman between 25 and 40 years old with acute COVID-19. The chain combines TRBV5-6 with TRBJ2-7; D perhaps matches TRBD1 (5 bases). The sequencing sample was made of PBMCs or T cells enriched from blood (not recorded which). The CDR3 spells CASSFRQHEQYF. The CDR3 DNA sequence: TGTGCCAGCAGCTTCCGACAGCACGAGCAGTACTTC.